The 18 T cell receptor beta chains in this list originate from one sample, sequenced in a study of cytomegalovirus exposure and HLA in healthy donors. Researchers ran the PCR with 60 Vbeta and 13 Jbeta primers. TCRdb's copy holds only in-frame clones and misses some; the assay was immunoSEQ multiplex PCR. Seen here are about 160,000 clones, approximately 86% observed once, and the top ten hold about 2.1%. The specimen sequenced was PBMCs. The receptors come from a woman in her late teens or twenties in good health and CMV-seronegative.

V is TRBV5-1 and J is TRBJ2-7; 13 positions agree with TRBD2. Germline values: CDR1 SGHRS, CDR2 YFSETQ. The CDR3 loop spans 16 amino acids. J gave up 4 bases and V 8 bases, and 12 bases lay outside the gene matches. The CDR3 reads CARAPGLAGKLYEQYF. CDR3 sequence (DNA): TGCGCCAGGGCACCGGGACTAGCGGGAAAACTTTACGAGCAGTACTTC.

The genes are TRBV23-1 and TRBJ2-3; TRBD1 aligns across 7 bases. TRBV23-1 is an ORF, and what it does is uncertain. The V segment lost 2 bases and the J segment 8 bases; nucleotides outside the gene matches: 16. The CDR3 length is 17 residues. The CDR3 protein is CASSQPRQGTTVGTQYF. CDR3 nucleotides: TGCGCCAGCAGTCAACCCCGACAGGGAACCACAGTTGGTACGCAGTATTTT.

The rearrangement uses TRBV2 and TRBJ1-2; the match to TRBD1 covers 8 bases. Trimming took 5 bases from V and 0 from J; bases not matched to a gene: 2. Germline CDR1 and CDR2: SNHLY and FYNNEI. The CDR3 extends over 14 amino acids. Written as DNA, the CDR3 is TGTGCCAGCAGTCGACAGGGGTCTAACTATGGCTACACCTTC. It translates to CASSRQGSNYGYTF. Looking up the rest from reference TRBV2 and TRBJ1-2 gives the full variable domain: EPEVTQTPSHQVTQMGQEVILRCVPISNHLYFYWYRQILGQKVEFLVSFYNNEISEKSEIFDDQFSVERPDGSNFTLKIRSTKLEDSAMYFCASSRQGSNYGYTFGSGTRLTVV.

This clone was seen a single time. The germline gene is not matched at one end of the junction; a read error may be the cause. The V call is TRBV7-9, the J call TRBJ1-5; no clear D gene. Per the germline V gene, CDR1 is SEHNR and CDR2 is FQNEAQ (reference sequence). CDR3 length: 12 residues. The CDR3, as DNA: TGTTCCAGCAGCGTTCGCGGTCAGCCCCAGCATTTT. It yields the protein CSSSVRGQPQHF.

This clone was counted a single time. This chain uses TRBV28 with TRBJ2-1; D not resolved. The CDR3 is 12 amino acids. Trimming left V 6 bases short and J 4 bases short, with 7 bases between. Germline values: CDR1 MDHEN, CDR2 SYDVKM. For the CDR3, the DNA is TGTGCCAGCAGCCAACTTTACAATGAGCAGTTCTTC. Protein: CASSQLYNEQFF.

This sequence joins TRBV5-6 and TRBJ2-2, with a possible D match to TRBD2 (6 bases). This CDR3 has 16 residues. Germline-derived CDR1 and CDR2 are SGHDT and YYEEEE. Trimming took 4 bases from V and 0 from J, leaving 13 bases between them. The CDR3 DNA reads TGTGCCAGCAGCAATGGGGGGACGGCGAACACCGGGGAGCTGTTTTTT. Translation gives CASSNGGTANTGELFF.

The chain is built from TRBV4-1 and TRBJ2-7, with 8 bases that match TRBD2. Germline V gene data show CDR1 as MGHRA and CDR2 as YSYEKL. After removal of 4 bases from V and 4 bases from J, the junction contained 12 bases not matched to a gene. CDR3 length equals 16 residues. The CDR3 is CASSLEAGRVTYEQYF. The CDR3 nucleotides read TGCGCCAGCAGCCTCGAGGCCGGGAGGGTGACTTACGAGCAGTACTTC.

V and J are TRBV6-5 and TRBJ2-3; TRBD2 aligns across 7 bases. The CDR3 has 15 residues. CDR1 is MNHEY and CDR2 is SVGAGI in the germline V gene. The V segment lost 5 bases and the J segment 2 bases; nucleotides outside the gene matches: 7. The DNA for the CDR3 is TGTGCCAGCAGTAGCGCTAGCGGTGTCACAGATACGCAGTATTTT. Amino acid sequence: CASSSASGVTDTQYF.

The gene calls are TRBV11-2 and TRBJ2-5; D is unresolved. CDR3 length: 16 amino acids. Germline CDR1 reads SGHAT; CDR2 reads FQNNGV. The ends were cut back, 6 bases at V and 4 bases at J, with 21 bases in the middle. The CDR3: CASSKNPQRSGETQYF. For the CDR3, the DNA is TGTGCCAGCAGTAAAAATCCTCAAAGGTCGGGAGAGACCCAGTACTTC.

The chain carries TRBV6-6 and TRBJ1-5; D is ambiguous. CDR3 size: 16 residues. Germline CDR1 reads MNHNY; CDR2 reads SVGAGI (reference sequence). The V end lost 0 bases, the J end lost 1 base, and 10 bases lay between the germline ends. CDR3 in amino acids: CASSYSELRSNQPQHF. In DNA, the CDR3 is TGTGCCAGCAGTTACTCAGAGCTCCGGAGCAATCAGCCCCAGCATTTT.

The chain carries TRBV28 and TRBJ1-5; D ambiguous. V lost 5 bases and J 3 bases, leaving 14 bases between the germline ends. CDR3 length equals 15 residues. The germline V gene has CDR1 MDHEN and CDR2 SYDVKM. The CDR3 bases are TGTGCCAGCAGTCCCGGCGACACGTACAATCAGCCCCAGCATTTT. This sequence encodes CASSPGDTYNQPQHF.

This chain joins TRBV5-1 and TRBJ1-6; 7 nucleotides agree with TRBD1. Trimming cost V 4 bases and J 3 bases; bases outside gene matches: 10. CDR1 and CDR2 from the germline V gene are SGHRS and YFSETQ. The length of the CDR3 is 17 residues. CDR3: CASSLVPDRDYNSPLHF. The CDR3 coding sequence is TGCGCCAGCAGCCTGGTCCCCGACAGGGACTATAATTCACCCCTCCACTTT. The entire variable domain, with the rest obtained from reference TRBV5-1 and TRBJ1-6, is as follows: KAGVTQTPRYLIKTRGQQVTLSCSPISGHRSVSWYQQTPGQGLQFLFEYFSETQRNKGNFPGRFSGRQFSNSRSEMNVSTLELGDSALYLCASSLVPDRDYNSPLHFGNGTRLTVT.

The rearrangement uses TRBV28 and TRBJ2-3, with D unresolved. The CDR3 is 15 residues long. V lost 2 bases, J lost 0 bases, and 9 bases lay in between. Germline lookup yields CDR1 MDHEN and CDR2 SYDVKM. The DNA of the CDR3 is TGTGCCAGCAGTTTACGGTTAGTTAGCACAGATACGCAGTATTTT. It yields the protein CASSLRLVSTDTQYF.

V is TRBV29-1 and J is TRBJ1-2; TRBD1 agrees at 7 bases. Germline CDR1 SQVTM, CDR2 ANQGSEA. The V gene end was trimmed by 5 bases and the J gene end by 3 bases; junction bases not matched to a gene: 6. This CDR3 comprises 13 residues. The CDR3 region is CSVRQGLDYGYTF. CDR3 DNA sequence: TGCAGCGTTCGACAGGGTCTCGACTATGGCTACACCTTC. Complete variable domain (other parts from reference TRBV29-1 and TRBJ1-2): SAVISQKPSRDICQRGTSLTIQCQVDSQVTMMFWYRQQPGQSLTLIATANQGSEATYESGFVIDKFPISRPNLTFSTLTVSNMSPEDSSIYLCSVRQGLDYGYTFGSGTRLTVV.

This rearrangement joins TRBV7-2 to TRBJ2-7; 7 bases map to TRBD1. The ends lost 5 bases at V and 3 bases at J; junction bases unmatched: 13. The CDR3 loop spans 16 amino acids. Germline V gives CDR1 SGHTA, CDR2 FQGNSA. In DNA form, the CDR3 reads TGTGCCAGCAGCAGGGCCACAGGGGTGACGGGCTACGAGCAGTACTTC. It encodes CASSRATGVTGYEQYF.

This clone was counted a single time. V usage is TRBV15 and J usage is TRBJ1-5, with D possibly matching TRBD1 (6 bases). The CDR3 sequence is 14 residues long. Germline V lookup: CDR1 LNHNV, CDR2 YYDKDF (reference sequence). Trimming cost V 5 bases and J 6 bases, with 14 bases left between them. This chain's CDR3 is CATSDQGLGQPQHF. In DNA form, the CDR3 reads TGTGCCACCAGCGATCAGGGGCTGGGTCAGCCCCAGCATTTT.

The V gene is TRBV28, the J gene TRBJ1-2; D possibly corresponds to TRBD1 (6 bases). V was cut by 7 bases and J by 0 bases, with 12 bases left in between. CDR1 and CDR2 from the germline V gene are MDHEN and SYDVKM. This CDR3 spans 14 amino acids. The CDR3 DNA reads as TGTGCCAGCAATACCCCAGGGGCTAACTATGGCTACACCTTC. It is translated as CASNTPGANYGYTF.

The chain combines TRBV19 with TRBJ2-2, with 9 bases matching TRBD2. CDR1 is LNHDA, CDR2 SQIVND, per germline (reference sequence). V lost 5 bases and J lost 4; bases outside the gene matches: 5. The CDR3 is 15 amino acids. The CDR3 nucleotides read TGTGCCAGTAGTTGGAGCGGGGGGCCCACCGGGGAGCTGTTTTTT. Its protein product is CASSWSGGPTGELFF.